These T cell receptor beta chains were read from a single sample in a study of cytomegalovirus exposure and HLA in healthy donors. Repertoires were generated with immunoSEQ multiplex PCR, while TCRdb's copy carries only in-frame clones and drops some. Among 65,000 to 75,000 clones listed, 94% were seen once. Sample: PBMCs. These receptors came from a man younger than 35 in good health and CMV-seropositive. CDR3s include the opening cysteine and the closing phenylalanine or tryptophan. Fields, in order: V gene, J gene, CDR3 protein.

v_gene: TRBV11-3
j_gene: TRBJ2-7
CDR3aa: CASSLDRDNEQYF

v_gene: TRBV9
j_gene: TRBJ2-7
CDR3aa: CASSVAVSGIYEQYF

v_gene: TRBV5-1
j_gene: TRBJ1-1
CDR3aa: CASSSGTGERTEAFF

v_gene: TRBV11-3
j_gene: TRBJ2-3
CDR3aa: CASSLVGQGAFSDTQYF

v_gene: TRBV6-6
j_gene: TRBJ2-3
CDR3aa: CASTGLAIRADTQYF

v_gene: TRBV7-3
j_gene: TRBJ2-1
CDR3aa: CASSSPRGPNEQFF

v_gene: TRBV10-3
j_gene: TRBJ1-5
CDR3aa: CAISGQNQPQHF

v_gene: TRBV18
j_gene: TRBJ1-1
CDR3aa: CASSLPDEGTEAFF

v_gene: TRBV29-1
j_gene: TRBJ1-5
CDR3aa: CSAIGDSNQPQHF

v_gene: TRBV25-1
j_gene: TRBJ2-3
CDR3aa: CASRAGTSGSTDTQYF

v_gene: TRBV7-2
j_gene: TRBJ2-7
CDR3aa: CATSRGTTYEQYF

v_gene: TRBV6-5
j_gene: TRBJ2-5
CDR3aa: CASSYSSYRGTQYF

v_gene: TRBV30
j_gene: TRBJ2-7
CDR3aa: CAWSVQSYEQYF

v_gene: TRBV28
j_gene: TRBJ2-5
CDR3aa: CASSLGGREETQYF